One TCR beta chain is described in this entry. The data originate from a study of T cell changes during pregnancy in multiple sclerosis. The CDR3 sequence is 14 residues long. V lost 6 bases to trimming and J lost 0 bases, with 9 bases between them. CDR1 is SNHLY and CDR2 is FYNNEI in the germline V gene. TCRdb keeps only in-frame clones here, not all; method: immunoSEQ multiplex PCR. The repertoire includes 70,000 to 100,000 clones, around 93% of them detected once, and 1.3% to 1.5% sits in the top ten. This clonotype originated in a female donor in good health, enrolled as a control in a pregnancy study. The rearrangement uses TRBV2 and TRBJ1-5; D gene ambiguous. The sequencing used peripheral blood, collected in the third trimester of pregnancy. The CDR3 sequence is CASRGVDSNQPQHF. Here the CDR3 DNA reads TGTGCCAGCAGGGGCGTCGATAGCAATCAGCCCCAGCATTTT.